Listed below are T cell receptor beta chains from one sample, sequenced in a study of T-cell memory formation after mild COVID-19. TCRdb reprocessed the 5' RACE reads with MiXCR, giving one entry per CDR3 protein. The sample contains 290,000 or so distinct CDR3 sequences, roughly a fifth of which appear only once. The specimen sequenced was PBMCs or a T cell subset sorted from them (not recorded which). These receptors were collected from a young man who had mild COVID-19 (a few samples of this study predate the infection). Cell type and time point are not known. Each CDR3 is given without its conserved first and last residue.

>TRBV29-1|TRBJ1-2
SAGAGDNYGYT
>TRBV12-3/TRBV12-4|TRBJ2-1
ASSPGHPGNEQF
>TRBV7-9|TRBJ1-5
ASSSGWGNQPQH
>TRBV20-1|TRBJ2-2
SARGSLAGENTGELF
>TRBV19|TRBJ1-2
ASYTRGEHGYT
>TRBV10-3|TRBJ2-1
AISVTGEQF
>TRBV7-2|TRBJ2-7
ASSGTSGSSYEQY
>TRBV5-1|TRBJ2-7
ASSFGDSLYD
>TRBV20-1|TRBJ1-5
SASGWTGQQSNQPQH
>TRBV7-6|TRBJ1-2
ASSLTSDSLYGYT
>TRBV7-9|TRBJ1-2
ASSLDVFASSYGYT
>TRBV3-1|TRBJ2-7
ASSKDPPLPPVGGQY
>TRBV5-1|TRBJ2-6
ASSLPPGSGANVLT
>TRBV14|TRBJ2-3
ASSQDQWRGGRVLPSTDTQY
>TRBV4-3|TRBJ1-5
ASSQVWQGDQPQH
>TRBV27|TRBJ1-4
ASSLQQGPYEKLF
>TRBV1|TRBJ1-2
TSTQVKGANGYT
>TRBV6-5|TRBJ1-3
ASSYGQGVTTIY
>TRBV5-6|TRBJ2-2
ASSLRRLAGQLSTGELF
>TRBV15|TRBJ2-2
ATSLDRGRTGELF
>TRBV12-3/TRBV12-4|TRBJ2-5
ASSPMGETQY
>TRBV7-2|TRBJ2-2
ASSFRQVANTGELF
>TRBV28|TRBJ1-4
ASGSGVEKLF
>TRBV10-3|TRBJ2-7
ATSTIDYEQY
>TRBV7-9|TRBJ2-3
ASSTPLAGGTDTQY
>TRBV4-1|TRBJ1-4
ASSQPYEKLF
>TRBV4-2|TRBJ1-5
ASSQDLSRGDQPQH
>TRBV6-5|TRBJ2-3
ASSYALAGGSWADTQY
>TRBV20-1|TRBJ2-6
SSPRGGPGANVLT
>TRBV24-1|TRBJ2-2
ATQRDANTGELF
>TRBV7-9|TRBJ1-1
ASSSTGEAF
>TRBV4-2|TRBJ2-3
ASSQAAGAGDTQY
>TRBV10-3|TRBJ1-5
AISPVGGSQPQH
>TRBV12-3/TRBV12-4|TRBJ1-1
ASRGSTENTEAF
>TRBV5-1|TRBJ2-7
ASSSQGIGIHEQY
>TRBV29-1|TRBJ2-3
SGGAGPTTDTQY
>TRBV6-5|TRBJ2-2
ASSNTYDPNTGELF
>TRBV6-2/TRBV6-3|TRBJ1-5
AIGRTRGNQPQH
>TRBV6-5|TRBJ2-7
ASSYSTRAFYEQY
>TRBV6-1|TRBJ1-5
ASRYGHPYSNQPQH
>TRBV10-3|TRBJ2-5
AIRRTGWETQY
>TRBV5-5|TRBJ1-6
ASSLGQGNYNSPLH
>TRBV7-9|TRBJ2-1
ASSAGLRINNEQF
>TRBV9|TRBJ1-1
ASSAPVPGDGTEAF
>TRBV4-2|TRBJ2-7
ASSQETSGGYEQY